The clone carrying this T cell receptor beta chain was observed a few times. The antigen is not known. This entry is derived from a study of beta chain features in type 1 diabetes. Each of the CD4+ naive, central memory, regulatory and stem cell-like memory populations was sorted via CD45RO/CCR7/CD25/CD127/CD95/CD27. Every isolated RNA sample was fully reverse transcribed, so sequencing captured expressed TCRB transcripts. The method was immunoSEQ multiplex PCR; TCRdb's version includes in-frame clones alone and lacks a portion of them. The data show hundreds of thousands of clones, around 15% seen once. Per germline, CDR1 SGHNT and CDR2 YYREEE (reference sequence). Trimming shortened V by 3 bases and J by 10 bases, and 17 bases separated the two germline ends. The CDR3 sequence is 14 residues long. Whole-study results and caveats: Moderately but significantly shorter TCRB CDR3s were found in Type 1 diabetes patients in all four CD4+ subsets.

The clonotype was recovered from a man younger than 35 with type 1 diabetes. The chain uses TRBV5-4 and TRBJ2-1; tentatively, D is TRBD2 (6 bases). The sample was naive CD4+ T cells from blood. Here the CDR3 DNA reads TGTGCCAGCAGCTCCCCCAAGGTAGCGGAAGAGCAGTTCTTC. Amino acid sequence: CASSSPKVAEEQFF.